This record looks at one T cell receptor (beta chain) sequence and its context. Its antigen is as yet unknown. 60 Vbeta and 13 Jbeta primers were used in PCR. Assay used: immunoSEQ multiplex PCR; TCRdb lists only in-frame clones, some missing. The data show fewer than 150,000 clones, 73% seen once. These data are taken from a study of cytomegalovirus exposure and HLA in healthy donors. Points from the study as a whole: Across donors, presence/absence analyses took sequencing depth to be roughly uniform. Association of 15,000 to 20,000 TCR beta sequences with HLA alleles was found at 0.05 false discovery rate in a later analysis.

Healthy donors of bone marrow made up the group. Per the germline V gene, CDR1 is SNHLY and CDR2 is FYNNEI. This CDR3 has 15 amino acids. V lost 4 bases, J lost 0 bases, and 13 bases lay in between. Material for sequencing was PBMCs. The sequence was collected from a human donor in good health. The chain links TRBV2 to TRBJ2-7; possible D gene TRBD1, 5 bases. The CDR3 region has the DNA TGTGCCAGCAGTGTAACAGGTTTTAGCTCCTACGAGCAGTACTTC. Its translation: CASSVTGFSSYEQYF.